This T cell receptor beta chain stems from a study of blood T cell repertoires in COVID-19. About the research overall: COVID-19 samples, acute and convalescent, were from the United States, Italy and Spain. The analysed material was cDNA or gDNA that came from T cells, B-cell-depleted T cells, or PBMCs.

Cohort assignment relied on participant-reported clinical history. The germline gives CDR1 SGHRS, CDR2 YFSETQ. This CDR3 is built from 14 residues. The J segment lost 8 bases and the V segment lost 0 bases, leaving 6 bases of the junction unmatched. Original processing methods: By means of reference gene primer amplification, nucleated cell counts were estimated. Only in-frame clones appear in the TCRdb table, and some are missing; sequencing was by immunoSEQ multiplex PCR. V and J calls plus clone size are reproduced from that table; the DNA served to infer D and trimming. This table has 390,000 or so clones, 75% to 90% appearing once.

The origin of this receptor is a woman in her 50s who had recovered from COVID-19. Sequences were obtained from PBMCs or T cells enriched from blood (not recorded which). The chain combines TRBV5-1 with TRBJ1-2, with 8 bases lining up with TRBD1. The CDR3 reads CASSLAWTGQGYTF. DNA for the CDR3: TGCGCCAGCAGCTTGGCCTGGACAGGGCAGGGCTACACCTTC.